Listed here are 19 T cell receptor beta chains from one sample, sequenced in a study of cytomegalovirus exposure and HLA in healthy donors. Clones were sequenced by immunoSEQ multiplex PCR, and TCRdb holds only the in-frame ones, with some missing. In the table there are about 220,000 clones, around 90% of which are singletons. Sequenced: PBMCs. These receptor sequences come from a woman in her late teens or twenties in good health and CMV-seronegative.

The chain recombines TRBV19 with TRBJ1-1; 7 bases line up with TRBD1. The V gene end was trimmed by 10 bases and the J gene end by 1 base; junction bases not matched to a gene: 15. CDR1 is LNHDA and CDR2 is SQIVND in the germline V gene (reference sequence). The CDR3 runs to 16 residues. DNA of the CDR3: TGTGCCACCGCCGGACAGGCCCAAACTACGAACACTGAAGCTTTCTTT. It is translated as CATAGQAQTTNTEAFF.

The rearrangement joins TRBV27 to TRBJ2-7; 9 bases fit TRBD1. The germline V gene encodes CDR1 MNHEY and CDR2 SMNVEV (reference sequence). Unmatched junction bases numbered 4, after V lost 2 bases and J lost 2 bases. CDR3 length: 15 residues. DNA for the CDR3: TGTGCCAGCAGTTTAGAGGGACAGGGAACCTACGAGCAGTACTTC. Encoded protein: CASSLEGQGTYEQYF.

This chain uses TRBV7-6 with TRBJ1-5, with 7 bases matching TRBD1. V lost 1 base and J lost 3; bases outside the gene matches: 6. The germline V gene encodes CDR1 SGHVS and CDR2 FNYEAQ. This CDR3 is built from 16 residues. CDR3 DNA sequence: TGTGCCAGCAGCTTAGGGGGGACAGTAAACAATCAGCCCCAGCATTTT. Protein sequence: CASSLGGTVNNQPQHF.

CDR3 DNA: TGCGCCAGCAGCCCGCAGGGTGGTACCACTGAAGCTTTCTTT. It specifies CASSPQGGTTEAFF. The rearrangement joins TRBV5-1 to TRBJ1-1; TRBD1 might be the D (5 bases). CDR1 SGHRS and CDR2 YFSETQ come from the germline V gene. The CDR3 has 14 amino acids. Trimming removed 4 bases at V and 4 bases at J, with 14 bases between.

The chain uses TRBV9 and TRBJ1-2; maybe TRBD1 (5 bases). The germline V gene has CDR1 SGDLS and CDR2 YYNGEE. Between the trimmed V and J ends, which lost 0 bases and 3 bases, there was a span of 9 bases. The CDR3 has 14 residues. The CDR3 nucleotides are TGTGCCAGCAGCGTAGCAGGGTCGGACTATGGCTACACCTTC. Protein: CASSVAGSDYGYTF.

This CDR3 reads CAAGLKGQAYEQYF. The CDR3 nucleotides read TGTGCCGCAGGGCTTAAGGGGCAGGCGTACGAGCAGTACTTC. The chain uses TRBV27 and TRBJ2-7, with D maybe TRBD1 (5 bases). Trimming removed 11 bases from V and 4 bases from J, with 21 bases in between. CDR1 and CDR2 from the germline V gene are MNHEY and SMNVEV (reference sequence). CDR3 size: 14 residues.

The chain uses TRBV19 and TRBJ1-5; perhaps TRBD1 as D (6 bases). The germline gives CDR1 LNHDA, CDR2 SQIVND (reference sequence). The CDR3 runs 15 residues. V was trimmed by 5 bases and J by 6 bases, leaving 17 bases between them. The CDR3 bases are TGTGCCAGTAGTGGGGGTCCAGGGGCCGGTCAGCCCCAGCATTTT. Protein sequence: CASSGGPGAGQPQHF. Filled out from reference TRBV19 and TRBJ1-5, the complete variable domain reads DGGITQSPKYLFRKEGQNVTLSCEQNLNHDAMYWYRQDPGQGLRLIYYSQIVNDFQKGDIAEGYSVSREKKESFPLTVTSAQKNPTAFYLCASSGGPGAGQPQHFGDGTRLSIL.

This rearrangement joins TRBV6-1 to TRBJ2-7, with 9 bases lining up with TRBD1. Germline V gene data show CDR1 as MNHNS and CDR2 as SASEGT. The CDR3 has 14 amino acids. J gave up 4 bases and V 4 bases, and 5 bases lay outside the gene matches. The CDR3: CASSAGQGGYEQYF. The CDR3 DNA reads TGTGCCAGCAGTGCGGGACAGGGAGGGTACGAGCAGTACTTC.

CDR3 protein: CAIRRSGFTEAFF. DNA of the CDR3: TGTGCCATCCGCCGGTCGGGGTTTACTGAAGCTTTCTTT. The chain joins TRBV10-3 to TRBJ1-1; D remains unclear. The germline gives CDR1 ENHRY, CDR2 SYGVKD. The CDR3 covers 13 residues. V shed 8 bases and J shed 5 bases, with 15 bases lying between them.

The gene calls are TRBV16 and TRBJ2-5, with 7 bases fitting TRBD2. The CDR3 contains 18 residues. The V gene end was trimmed by 2 bases and the J gene end by 1 base; junction bases not matched to a gene: 13. The germline V gene encodes CDR1 KGHSY and CDR2 FQNENV. For the CDR3, the DNA is TGTGCCAGCAGCCAAAACCGGGATAGCGGGTTTTCCCAAGAGACCCAGTACTTC. Its protein is CASSQNRDSGFSQETQYF.

The chain has TRBV6-1 and TRBJ2-3, with 7 bases fitting TRBD2. Germline V gene data show CDR1 as MNHNS and CDR2 as SASEGT. The CDR3 runs 14 residues. With 9 bases clipped from V and 1 base from J, the junction kept 7 bases outside the gene matches. The CDR3 DNA reads TGTGCCAGTAAACTAGCGATTGGCACAGATACGCAGTATTTT. This gives the protein CASKLAIGTDTQYF.

This chain links TRBV5-1 with TRBJ1-1; possibly TRBD1 for D (6 bases). The CDR3 covers 15 residues. Trimming cost V 4 bases and J 0 bases, with 13 bases left between them. Germline CDR1 SGHRS, CDR2 YFSETQ. In DNA, the CDR3 is TGCGCCAGCAGCACGGACAGTCCCTTGAACACTGAAGCTTTCTTT. Translated, it gives CASSTDSPLNTEAFF.

The chain joins TRBV19 to TRBJ2-2, with D perhaps matching TRBD2 (6 bases). Deletions cut 5 bases from V and 6 bases from J, with 13 bases between. Germline loops: CDR1 LNHDA, CDR2 SQIVND (reference sequence). This CDR3 is built from 14 residues. The CDR3 sequence: CASSSREAPGELFF. CDR3 DNA sequence: TGTGCCAGTAGTTCCAGGGAGGCCCCCGGGGAGCTGTTTTTT.

J is TRBJ1-5 and V is TRBV27; D remains ambiguous. Trimming stripped 4 bases from V and 9 bases from J, with 13 bases between. CDR1 MNHEY and CDR2 SMNVEV come from the germline V gene (reference sequence). The CDR3 covers 13 residues. CDR3 amino acids: CASSSRSQWPQHF. The CDR3 DNA is TGTGCCAGCAGTTCCCGGTCCCAATGGCCCCAGCATTTT.

The genes are TRBV30 and TRBJ2-2, with D maybe TRBD1 (6 bases). The CDR3 loop spans 14 amino acids. Trimming pared 4 bases from V and 4 bases from J, leaving 13 bases between. CDR1 is GTSNPN, CDR2 SVGIG, per germline (reference sequence). CDR3 loop: CAWTLRGGTGELFF. The DNA for the CDR3 is TGTGCCTGGACCCTACGAGGGGGCACCGGGGAGCTGTTTTTT.

The V gene is TRBV7-9, the J gene TRBJ2-7, with a possible D match to TRBD2 (5 bases). CDR3 size: 11 residues. Germline CDR1 reads SEHNR; CDR2 reads FQNEAQ (reference sequence). Trimming removed 10 bases from V and 7 bases from J, with 14 bases in between. DNA for the CDR3: TGTGCCACCAGGAAGGAGGAGGAGCAGTACTTC. Its translation: CATRKEEEQYF.

The chain has TRBV28 and TRBJ2-6; D may be TRBD2 (5 bases). With 4 bases removed from V and 2 bases from J, the gap between germline ends came to 12 bases. Germline CDR1 is MDHEN and CDR2 is SYDVKM. CDR3 length: 16 residues. The CDR3: CASSWFLRAGANVLTF. In DNA form, the CDR3 reads TGTGCCAGCAGTTGGTTTTTGCGGGCTGGGGCCAACGTCCTGACTTTC.

V usage is TRBV11-2 and J usage is TRBJ2-6, with TRBD1 matching over 7 bases. CDR1 is SGHAT and CDR2 is FQNNGV in the germline V gene. The V gene end was trimmed by 5 bases and the J gene end by 0 bases; junction bases not matched to a gene: 7. The CDR3 has 17 amino acids. As DNA, the CDR3 is TGTGCCAGCAGCCCCCGACAGGGTACCTCTGGGGCCAACGTCCTGACTTTC. Protein product: CASSPRQGTSGANVLTF.

This sequence joins TRBV5-1 and TRBJ1-2; a weak D match, TRBD1 (6 bases). Germline assignment: CDR1 SGHRS and CDR2 YFSETQ. V was clipped by 4 bases and J by 7 bases, with 23 bases between them. CDR3 length: 16 residues. The CDR3 loop is CASSPSISGESRGYTF. CDR3 nucleotides: TGCGCCAGCAGCCCGAGTATTTCAGGGGAATCTCGTGGCTACACCTTC.